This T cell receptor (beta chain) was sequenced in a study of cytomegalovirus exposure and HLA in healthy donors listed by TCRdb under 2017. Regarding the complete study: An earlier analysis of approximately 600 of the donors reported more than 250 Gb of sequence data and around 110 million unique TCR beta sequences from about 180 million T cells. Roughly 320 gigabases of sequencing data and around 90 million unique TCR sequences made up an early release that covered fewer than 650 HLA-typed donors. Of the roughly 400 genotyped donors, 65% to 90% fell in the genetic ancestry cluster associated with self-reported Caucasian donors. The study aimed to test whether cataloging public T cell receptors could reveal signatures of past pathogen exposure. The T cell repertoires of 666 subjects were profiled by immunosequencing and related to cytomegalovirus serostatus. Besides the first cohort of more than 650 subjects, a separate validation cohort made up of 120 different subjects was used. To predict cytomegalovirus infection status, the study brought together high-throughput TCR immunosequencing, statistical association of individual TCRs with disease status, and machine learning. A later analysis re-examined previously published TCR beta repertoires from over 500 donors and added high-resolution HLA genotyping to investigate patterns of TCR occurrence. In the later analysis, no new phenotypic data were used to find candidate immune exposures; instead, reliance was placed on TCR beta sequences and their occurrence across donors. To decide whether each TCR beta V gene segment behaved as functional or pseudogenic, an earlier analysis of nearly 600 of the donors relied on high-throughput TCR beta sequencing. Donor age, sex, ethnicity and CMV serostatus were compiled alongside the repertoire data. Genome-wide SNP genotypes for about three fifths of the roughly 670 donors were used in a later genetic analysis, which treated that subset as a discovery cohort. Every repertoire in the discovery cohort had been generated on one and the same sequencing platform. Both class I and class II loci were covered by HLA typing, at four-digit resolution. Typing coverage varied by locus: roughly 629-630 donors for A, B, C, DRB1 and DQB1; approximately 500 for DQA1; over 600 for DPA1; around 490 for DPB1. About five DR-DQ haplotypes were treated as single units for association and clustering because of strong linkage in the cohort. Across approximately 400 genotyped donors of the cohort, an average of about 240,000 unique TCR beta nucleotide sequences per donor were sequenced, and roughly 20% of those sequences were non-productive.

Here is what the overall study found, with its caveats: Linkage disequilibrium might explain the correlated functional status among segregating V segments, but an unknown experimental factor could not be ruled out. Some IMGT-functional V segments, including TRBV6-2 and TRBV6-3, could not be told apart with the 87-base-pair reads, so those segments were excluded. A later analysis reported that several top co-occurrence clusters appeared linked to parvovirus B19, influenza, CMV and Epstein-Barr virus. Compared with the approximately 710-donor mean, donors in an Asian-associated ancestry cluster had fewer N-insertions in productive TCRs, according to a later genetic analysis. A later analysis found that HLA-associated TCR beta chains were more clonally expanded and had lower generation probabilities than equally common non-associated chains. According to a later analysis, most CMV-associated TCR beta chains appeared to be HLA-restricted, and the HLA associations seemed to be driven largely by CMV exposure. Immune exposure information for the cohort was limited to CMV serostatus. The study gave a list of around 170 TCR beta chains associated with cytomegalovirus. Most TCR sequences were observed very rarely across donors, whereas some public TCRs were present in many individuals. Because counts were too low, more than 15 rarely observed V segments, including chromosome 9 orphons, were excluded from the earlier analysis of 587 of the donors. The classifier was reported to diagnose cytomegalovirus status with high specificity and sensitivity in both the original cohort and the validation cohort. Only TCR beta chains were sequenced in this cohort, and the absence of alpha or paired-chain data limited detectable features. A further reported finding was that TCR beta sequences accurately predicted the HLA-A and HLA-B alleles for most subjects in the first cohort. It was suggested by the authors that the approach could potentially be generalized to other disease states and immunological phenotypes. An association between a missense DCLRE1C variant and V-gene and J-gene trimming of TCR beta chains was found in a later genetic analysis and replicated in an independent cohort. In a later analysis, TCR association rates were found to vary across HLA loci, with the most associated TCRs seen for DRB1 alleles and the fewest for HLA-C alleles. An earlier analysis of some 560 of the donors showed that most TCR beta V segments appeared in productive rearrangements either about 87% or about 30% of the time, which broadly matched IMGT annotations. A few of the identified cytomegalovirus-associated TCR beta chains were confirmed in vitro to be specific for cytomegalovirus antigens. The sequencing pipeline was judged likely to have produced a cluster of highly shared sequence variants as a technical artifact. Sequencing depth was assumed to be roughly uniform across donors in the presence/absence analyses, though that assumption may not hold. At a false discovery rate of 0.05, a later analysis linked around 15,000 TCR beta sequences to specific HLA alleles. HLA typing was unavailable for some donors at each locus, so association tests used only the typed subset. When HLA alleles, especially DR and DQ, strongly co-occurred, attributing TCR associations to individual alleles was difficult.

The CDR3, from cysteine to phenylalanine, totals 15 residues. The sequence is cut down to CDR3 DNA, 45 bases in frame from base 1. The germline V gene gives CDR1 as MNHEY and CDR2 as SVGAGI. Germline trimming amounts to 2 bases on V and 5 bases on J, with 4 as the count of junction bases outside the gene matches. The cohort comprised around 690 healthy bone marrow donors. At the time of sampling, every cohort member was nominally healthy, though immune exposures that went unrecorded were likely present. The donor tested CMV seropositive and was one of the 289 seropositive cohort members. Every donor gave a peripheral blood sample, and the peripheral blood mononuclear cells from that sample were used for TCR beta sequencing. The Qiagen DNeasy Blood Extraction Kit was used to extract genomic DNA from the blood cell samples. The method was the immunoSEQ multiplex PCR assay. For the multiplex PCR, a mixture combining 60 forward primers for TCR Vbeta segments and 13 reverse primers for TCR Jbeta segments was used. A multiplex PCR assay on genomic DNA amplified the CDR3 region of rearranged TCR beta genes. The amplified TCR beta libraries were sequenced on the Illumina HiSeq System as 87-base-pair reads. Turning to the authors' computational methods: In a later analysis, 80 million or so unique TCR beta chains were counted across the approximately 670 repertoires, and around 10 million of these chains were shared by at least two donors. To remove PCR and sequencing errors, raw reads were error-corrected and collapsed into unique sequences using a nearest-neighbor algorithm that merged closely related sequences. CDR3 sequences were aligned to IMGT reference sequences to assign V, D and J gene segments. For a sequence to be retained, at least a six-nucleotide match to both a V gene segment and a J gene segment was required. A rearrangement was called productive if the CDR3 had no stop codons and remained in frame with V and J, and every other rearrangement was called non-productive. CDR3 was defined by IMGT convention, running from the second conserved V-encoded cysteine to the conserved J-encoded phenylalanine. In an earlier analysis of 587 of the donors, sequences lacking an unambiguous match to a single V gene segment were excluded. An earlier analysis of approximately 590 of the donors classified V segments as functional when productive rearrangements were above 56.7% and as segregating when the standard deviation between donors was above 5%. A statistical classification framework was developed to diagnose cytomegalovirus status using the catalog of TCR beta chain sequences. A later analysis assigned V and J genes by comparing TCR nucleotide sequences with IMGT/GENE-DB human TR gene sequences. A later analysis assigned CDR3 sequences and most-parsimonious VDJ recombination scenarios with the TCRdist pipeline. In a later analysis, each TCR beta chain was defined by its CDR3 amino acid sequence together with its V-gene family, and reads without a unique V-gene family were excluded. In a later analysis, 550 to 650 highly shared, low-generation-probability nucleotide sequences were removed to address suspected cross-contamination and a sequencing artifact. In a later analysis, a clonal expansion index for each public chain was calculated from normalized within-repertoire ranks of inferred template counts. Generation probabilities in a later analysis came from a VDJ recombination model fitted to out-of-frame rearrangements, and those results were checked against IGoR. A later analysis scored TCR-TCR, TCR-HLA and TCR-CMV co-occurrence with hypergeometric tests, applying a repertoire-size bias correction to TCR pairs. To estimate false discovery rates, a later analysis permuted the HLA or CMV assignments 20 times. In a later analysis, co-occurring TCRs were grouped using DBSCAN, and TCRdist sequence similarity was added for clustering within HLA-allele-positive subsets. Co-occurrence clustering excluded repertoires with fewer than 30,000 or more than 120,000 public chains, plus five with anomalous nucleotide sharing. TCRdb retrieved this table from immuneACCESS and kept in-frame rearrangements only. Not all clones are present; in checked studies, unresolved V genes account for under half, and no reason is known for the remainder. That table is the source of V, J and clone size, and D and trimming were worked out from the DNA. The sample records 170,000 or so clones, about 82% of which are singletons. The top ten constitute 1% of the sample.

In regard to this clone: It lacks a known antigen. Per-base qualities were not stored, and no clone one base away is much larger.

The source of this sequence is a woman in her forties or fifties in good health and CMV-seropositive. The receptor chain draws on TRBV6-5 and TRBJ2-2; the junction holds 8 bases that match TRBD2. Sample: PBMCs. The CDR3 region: CASSYPRGGTGELFF. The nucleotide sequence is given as TGTGCCAGCAGTTACCCCCGGGGGGGGACCGGGGAGCTGTTTTTT.